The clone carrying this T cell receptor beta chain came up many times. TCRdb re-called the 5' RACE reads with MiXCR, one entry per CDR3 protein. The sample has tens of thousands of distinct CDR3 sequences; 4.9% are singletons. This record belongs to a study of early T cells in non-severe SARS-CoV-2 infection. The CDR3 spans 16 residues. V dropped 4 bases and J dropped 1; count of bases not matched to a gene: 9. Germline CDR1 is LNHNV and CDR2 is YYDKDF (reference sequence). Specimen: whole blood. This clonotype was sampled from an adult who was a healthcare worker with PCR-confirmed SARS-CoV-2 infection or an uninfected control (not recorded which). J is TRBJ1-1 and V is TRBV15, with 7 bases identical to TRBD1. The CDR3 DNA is TGTGCCACCAGCAAAGGGGGCACCCTAAGGAACACTGAAGCTTTCTTT. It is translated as CATSKGGTLRNTEAFF.